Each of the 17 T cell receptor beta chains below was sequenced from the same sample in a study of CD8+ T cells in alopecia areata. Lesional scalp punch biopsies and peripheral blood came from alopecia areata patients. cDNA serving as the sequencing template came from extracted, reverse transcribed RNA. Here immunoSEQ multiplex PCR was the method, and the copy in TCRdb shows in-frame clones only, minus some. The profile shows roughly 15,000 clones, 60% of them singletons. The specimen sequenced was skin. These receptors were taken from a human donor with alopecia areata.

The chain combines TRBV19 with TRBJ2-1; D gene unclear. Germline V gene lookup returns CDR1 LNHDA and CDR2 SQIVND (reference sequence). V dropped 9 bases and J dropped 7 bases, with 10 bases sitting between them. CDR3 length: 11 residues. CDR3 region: CASRISNEQFF. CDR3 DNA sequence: TGTGCCAGCCGCATCTCTAATGAGCAGTTCTTC.

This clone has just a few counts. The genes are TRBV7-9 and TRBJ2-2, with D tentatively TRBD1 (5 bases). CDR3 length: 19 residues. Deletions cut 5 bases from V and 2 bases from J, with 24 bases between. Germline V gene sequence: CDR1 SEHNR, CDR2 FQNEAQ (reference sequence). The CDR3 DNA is TGTGCCAGCAGCCCCTCAGGGCTCCTGACCCAAAAAAACACCGGGGAGCTGTTTTTT. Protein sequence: CASSPSGLLTQKNTGELFF.

This chain's CDR3 is CASSQDLLPTEAFF. The CDR3 DNA sequence: TGTGCCAGCAGCCAAGATCTACTCCCGACCGAAGCTTTCTTT. This chain joins TRBV14 and TRBJ1-1; D gene unclear. CDR3 length: 14 amino acids. The V end lost 0 bases, the J end lost 8 bases, and 13 bases lay between the germline ends. Looked up from germline, CDR1 is SGHDN and CDR2 is FVKESK.

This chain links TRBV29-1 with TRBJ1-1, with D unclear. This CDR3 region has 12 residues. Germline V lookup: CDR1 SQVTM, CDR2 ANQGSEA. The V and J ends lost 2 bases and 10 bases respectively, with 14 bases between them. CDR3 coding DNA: TGCAGCGTTGAACAGCGACCGAATGGAGCTTTCTTT. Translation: CSVEQRPNGAFF.

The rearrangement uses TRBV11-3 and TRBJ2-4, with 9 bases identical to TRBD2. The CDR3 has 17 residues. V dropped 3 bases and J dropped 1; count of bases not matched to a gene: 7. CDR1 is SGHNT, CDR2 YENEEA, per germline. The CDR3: CASSLLDSGSAKNIQYF. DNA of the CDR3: TGTGCCAGCAGCTTGTTGGATAGCGGGAGTGCCAAAAACATTCAGTACTTC.

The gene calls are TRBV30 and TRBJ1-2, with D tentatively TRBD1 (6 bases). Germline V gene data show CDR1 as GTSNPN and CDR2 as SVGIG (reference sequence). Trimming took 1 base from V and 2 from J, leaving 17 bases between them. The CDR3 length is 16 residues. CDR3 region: CAWSAGLRGGNYGYTF. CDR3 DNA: TGTGCCTGGAGTGCCGGGCTCAGAGGGGGGAACTATGGCTACACCTTC.

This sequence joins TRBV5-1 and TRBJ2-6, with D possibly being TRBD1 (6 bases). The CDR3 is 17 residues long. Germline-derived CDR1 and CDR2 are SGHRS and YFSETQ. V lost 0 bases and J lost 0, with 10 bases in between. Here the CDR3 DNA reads TGCGCCAGCAGCTTGGTAGGGACAAACTCTGGGGCCAACGTCCTGACTTTC. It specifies CASSLVGTNSGANVLTF.

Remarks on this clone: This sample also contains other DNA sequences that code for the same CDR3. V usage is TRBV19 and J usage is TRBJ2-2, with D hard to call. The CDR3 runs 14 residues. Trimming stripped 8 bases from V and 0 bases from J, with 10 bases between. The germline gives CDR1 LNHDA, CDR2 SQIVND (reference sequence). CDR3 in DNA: TGTGCCAGTTCCCGAGAAACGAACACCGGGGAGCTGTTTTTT. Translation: CASSRETNTGELFF.

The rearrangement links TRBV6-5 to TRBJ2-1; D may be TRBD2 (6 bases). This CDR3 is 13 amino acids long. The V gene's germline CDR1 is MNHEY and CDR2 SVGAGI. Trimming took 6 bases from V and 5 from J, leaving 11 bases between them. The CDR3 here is CASRGLPNNEQFF. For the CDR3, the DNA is TGTGCCAGCAGGGGACTGCCGAACAATGAGCAGTTCTTC.

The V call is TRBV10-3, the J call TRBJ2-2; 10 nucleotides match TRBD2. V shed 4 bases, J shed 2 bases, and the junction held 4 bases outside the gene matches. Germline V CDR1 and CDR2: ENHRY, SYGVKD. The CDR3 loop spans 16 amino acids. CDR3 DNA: TGTGCCATCAGTGGTAGCGGGAGGCCCAACACCGGGGAGCTGTTTTTT. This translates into CAISGSGRPNTGELFF.

The CDR3 nucleotides are TGTGCCAGCTCACCCCTACTAGCGGGGAACACCGGGGAGCTGTTTTTT. Translating gives CASSPLLAGNTGELFF. This chain joins TRBV18 and TRBJ2-2; 9 nucleotides match TRBD2. The germline CDR1 and CDR2 sequences are KGHSH and LQKENI. This CDR3 region has 16 residues. Trimming at V came to 3 bases and at J to 1 base, leaving 3 bases not matched to a gene.

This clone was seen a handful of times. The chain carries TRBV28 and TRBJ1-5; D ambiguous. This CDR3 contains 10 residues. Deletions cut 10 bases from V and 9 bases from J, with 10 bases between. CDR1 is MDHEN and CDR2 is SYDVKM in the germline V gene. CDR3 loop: CATGIGPQHF. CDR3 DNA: TGTGCCACCGGGATTGGGCCCCAGCATTTT.

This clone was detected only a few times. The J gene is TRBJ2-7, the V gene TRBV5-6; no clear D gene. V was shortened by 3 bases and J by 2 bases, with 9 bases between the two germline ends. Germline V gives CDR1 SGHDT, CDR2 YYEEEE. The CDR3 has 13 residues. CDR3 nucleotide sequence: TGTGCCAGCAGCTCGACCGGAACCTACGAGCAGTACTTC. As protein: CASSSTGTYEQYF.

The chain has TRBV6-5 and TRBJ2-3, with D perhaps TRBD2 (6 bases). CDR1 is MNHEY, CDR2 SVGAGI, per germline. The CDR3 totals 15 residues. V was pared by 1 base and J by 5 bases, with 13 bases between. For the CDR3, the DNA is TGTGCCAGCAGTTACTTGGCAAGGGGAGGAGATACGCAGTATTTT. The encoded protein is CASSYLARGGDTQYF.

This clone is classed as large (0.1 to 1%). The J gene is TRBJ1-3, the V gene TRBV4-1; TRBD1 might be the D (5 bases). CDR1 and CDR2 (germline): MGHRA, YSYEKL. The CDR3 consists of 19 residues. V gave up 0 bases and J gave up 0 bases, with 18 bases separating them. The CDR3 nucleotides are TGCGCCAGCAGCCAAGATCTTTCCTCCGGGACCCGCTCTGGAAACACCATATATTTT. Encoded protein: CASSQDLSSGTRSGNTIYF.

DNA of the CDR3: TGTGCCAGCAGCTTGGGACGAACCAATTCACCCCTCCACTTT. It specifies CASSLGRTNSPLHF. J is TRBJ1-6 and V is TRBV5-4; no clear D gene. The V end lost 0 bases, the J end lost 7 bases, and 8 bases lay between the germline ends. The CDR3 consists of 14 residues. The germline gives CDR1 SGHNT, CDR2 YYREEE (reference sequence).

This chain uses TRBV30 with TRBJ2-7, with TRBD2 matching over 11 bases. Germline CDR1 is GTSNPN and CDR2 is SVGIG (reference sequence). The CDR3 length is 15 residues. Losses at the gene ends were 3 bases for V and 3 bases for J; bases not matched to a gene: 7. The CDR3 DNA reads TGTGCCTGGAGGGATGGACTAGCGGGTCTCTACGAGCAGTACTTC. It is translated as CAWRDGLAGLYEQYF.